These 27 T cell receptor beta chains originate from one sample sequenced in a study of beta chain features in type 1 diabetes. The investigators reverse transcribed all of the isolated RNA, so they sequenced expressed TCRB transcripts. Measured with immunoSEQ multiplex PCR; TCRdb has only the in-frame clones, and not every one. This table holds about 320,000 clones, about 14% found once. The sample comprised central memory CD4+ T cells from blood. Source of these receptors: a man between 25 and 39 years old in good health.

This clone was seen only a few times. V and J are TRBV29-1 and TRBJ2-4, with a tentative D call TRBD1 (5 bases). This CDR3 spans 14 amino acids. Between the trimmed V and J ends, which lost 3 bases and 6 bases, there was a span of 15 bases. From germline, CDR1 is SQVTM and CDR2 ANQGSEA. The CDR3 loop is CSVDGAQTRNIQYF. CDR3 in DNA: TGCAGCGTTGATGGGGCCCAGACCCGAAACATTCAGTACTTC.

This clone was observed a handful of times. This chain links TRBV9 with TRBJ1-2, with D possibly matching TRBD1 (5 bases). This CDR3 is built from 16 residues. Germline V gene lookup returns CDR1 SGDLS and CDR2 YYNGEE. Trimming pared 0 bases from V and 7 bases from J, leaving 19 bases between. The CDR3 nucleotides are TGTGCCAGCAGCGTAGATCCGGGAAGGGGTAGGGGTGGCTACACCTTC. This encodes CASSVDPGRGRGGYTF.

This clone was detected only a few times. The chain couples TRBV14 to TRBJ1-1, with unresolved D. CDR1 and CDR2 (germline): SGHDN, FVKESK. The CDR3 is 12 amino acids. V was pared by 0 bases and J by 7 bases, with 6 bases between. The CDR3 DNA reads as TGTGCCAGCAGCCAAGATTGGGGTGAAGCTTTCTTT. Its protein product is CASSQDWGEAFF.

J is TRBJ1-1 and V is TRBV29-1; 10 nucleotides match TRBD1. The CDR3 runs to 13 residues. Germline assignment: CDR1 SQVTM and CDR2 ANQGSEA. With 7 bases clipped from V and 0 bases from J, the junction kept 2 bases outside the gene matches. The CDR3 reads CSGDRGMNTEAFF. DNA for the CDR3: TGCAGCGGGGACAGGGGCATGAACACTGAAGCTTTCTTT.

As for this clone: One end of the junction does not line up with germline, which may come from a read error. V usage is TRBV11-3 and J usage is TRBJ2-1, with 9 bases aligning to TRBD2. Germline V CDR1 and CDR2: SGHNT, YENEEA. This CDR3 comprises 19 residues. The CDR3 nucleotides read TGTGCCAGCAGCAAGGGGAGGGCTGCCGTTGGACTAGCGATACATGGGCAGCTCTTC. As protein: CASSKGRAAVGLAIHGQLF. Drawing the rest from reference TRBV11-3 and TRBJ2-1, the complete variable domain is EAGVVQSPRYKIIEKKQPVAFWCNPISGHNTLYWYLQNLGQGPELLIRYENEEAVDDSQLPKDRFSAERLKGVDSTLKIQPAELGDSAVYLCASSKGRAAVGLAIHGQLFGPGTRLTVL.

The rearrangement joins TRBV4-3 to TRBJ1-1; D is unclear. V lost 0 bases and J lost 9, with 14 bases in between. The CDR3 spans 14 residues. The germline V gene has CDR1 LGHNA and CDR2 YSLEER. CDR3 region: CASSQDAGMVQAFF. In DNA, the CDR3 is TGCGCCAGCAGCCAAGATGCAGGTATGGTTCAAGCTTTCTTT.

This clone was detected only a few times. The CDR3 DNA reads as TGTGCCAGCAGGGGGTCGGGCAATCAGCCCCAGCATTTT. This translates into CASRGSGNQPQHF. The rearrangement joins TRBV2 to TRBJ1-5; D is unresolved. The germline V gene has CDR1 SNHLY and CDR2 FYNNEI. The V end was cut by 6 bases, the J end by 2 bases, with 8 bases between. The CDR3 totals 13 residues. Based on the CDR3 plus reference TRBV2 and TRBJ1-5, the full variable domain is EPEVTQTPSHQVTQMGQEVILRCVPISNHLYFYWYRQILGQKVEFLVSFYNNEISEKSEIFDDQFSVERPDGSNFTLKIRSTKLEDSAMYFCASRGSGNQPQHFGDGTRLSIL.

This clone was found a few times. The chain links TRBV30 to TRBJ1-4, with D uncertain. The V gene's germline CDR1 is GTSNPN and CDR2 SVGIG (reference sequence). CDR3 length equals 12 residues. V was trimmed by 0 bases and J by 7 bases, leaving 6 bases between them. For the CDR3, the DNA is TGTGCCTGGAGTGTAAATGGTGAAAAACTGTTTTTT. Amino acids: CAWSVNGEKLFF.

V is TRBV14 and J is TRBJ2-5, with TRBD2 as a possible D gene (6 bases). Germline CDR1 SGHDN, CDR2 FVKESK. V was cut by 5 bases and J by 4 bases, with 14 bases left in between. The CDR3 is made up of 14 amino acids. Written as DNA, the CDR3 is TGTGCCAGCAGCTTAGGAGGGGCGCGAGAGACCCAGTACTTC. Translation: CASSLGGARETQYF.

The rearrangement links TRBV14 to TRBJ2-1, with D maybe TRBD2 (7 bases). The germline V gene encodes CDR1 SGHDN and CDR2 FVKESK. This CDR3 region has 14 residues. V was cut by 6 bases and J by 2 bases, with 11 bases left in between. The CDR3 loop is CASRGGGTYNEQFF. CDR3 bases: TGTGCCAGCAGAGGGGGGGGAACCTACAATGAGCAGTTCTTC.

V and J are TRBV6-5 and TRBJ1-3; D is perhaps TRBD1 (5 bases). CDR3 length: 13 amino acids. Germline V gene data show CDR1 as MNHEY and CDR2 as SVGAGI. Trimming took 6 bases from V and 5 from J, leaving 11 bases between them. The CDR3, as DNA: TGTGCCAGCAGCCCGGGGGACCGAAACACCATATATTTT. Its protein is CASSPGDRNTIYF.

This clone was seen only a few times. The chain links TRBV6-1 to TRBJ2-5, with D perhaps TRBD1 (6 bases). V was cut by 3 bases and J by 9 bases, with 17 bases left in between. CDR1 is MNHNS and CDR2 is SASEGT in the germline V gene. The CDR3 is 14 residues long. The CDR3 region has the DNA TGTGCCAGCAGTGACCAACCAGGGGCGGCCCCCCAGTACTTC. Translating gives CASSDQPGAAPQYF.

J is TRBJ2-1 and V is TRBV7-3; possible D gene TRBD1, 5 bases. Trimming pared 4 bases from V and 5 bases from J, leaving 12 bases between. CDR1 and CDR2 from the germline V gene are SGHTA and FQGTGA. CDR3 length: 14 residues. CDR3 DNA: TGTGCCAGCAGCTCGGTCAAGACAGACAATGAGCAGTTCTTC. It is translated as CASSSVKTDNEQFF. The full variable domain, in which reference TRBV7-3 and TRBJ2-1 provide the parts outside the CDR3, is GAGVSQTPSNKVTEKGKYVELRCDPISGHTALYWYRQSLGQGPEFLIYFQGTGAADDSGLPNDRFFAVRPEGSVSTLKIQRTERGDSAVYLCASSSVKTDNEQFFGPGTRLTVL.

The V gene is TRBV5-1, the J gene TRBJ1-1, with D uncertain. Germline CDR1 and CDR2: SGHRS and YFSETQ. The V gene lost 4 bases and the J gene lost 1 base, with 8 bases spanning the gap. The CDR3 loop spans 13 amino acids. DNA of the CDR3: TGCGCCAGCAGCCCGACCCCGAACACTGAAGCTTTCTTT. Amino acid sequence: CASSPTPNTEAFF.

The rearrangement uses TRBV21-1 and TRBJ1-5. TRBV21-1 is a listed pseudogene. The CDR3 is 19 amino acids. The DNA of the CDR3 is TGTGCCAGCAGCGCCGACGGGACGCAGAGCGGAGATAGCAATCAGCCCCAGCATTTT. As protein: CASSADGTQSGDSNQPQHF.

This clone was found many times. Other DNA sequences of this sample code for an identical CDR3. This rearrangement joins TRBV5-8 to TRBJ2-1; D not certain. Germline V gene lookup returns CDR1 SGHTS and CDR2 YDEGEE. CDR3 length equals 11 residues. The V gene lost 1 base and the J gene lost 8 bases, with 4 bases spanning the gap. In DNA form, the CDR3 reads TGTGCCAGCAGCTTGCGTTATGAGCAGTTCTTC. Translated, it gives CASSLRYEQFF.

The chain couples TRBV4-3 to TRBJ1-2; possibly TRBD1 for D (5 bases). CDR1 and CDR2 from the germline V gene are LGHNA and YSLEER. Trimming took 1 base from V and 7 from J, leaving 16 bases between them. This CDR3 contains 15 residues. CDR3 sequence reads: CASSQVGGARGGYTF. CDR3 nucleotide sequence: TGCGCCAGCAGCCAAGTGGGAGGGGCTCGTGGTGGCTACACCTTC.

On this clone: A far larger clone differs by one base, so this is likely a read error. The rearrangement links TRBV5-6 to TRBJ2-1, with TRBD1 matching over 8 bases. The J segment lost 8 bases and the V segment lost 0 bases, leaving 4 bases of the junction unmatched. The CDR3 has 14 amino acids. Germline V lookup: CDR1 SGHDT, CDR2 YYEEEE. The CDR3 DNA reads TGTGCCAGCAGCTTGGCCCCACAGGGGGATGAGCAGTTCTTC. Translated: CASSLAPQGDEQFF.

V is TRBV29-1 and J is TRBJ1-2, with TRBD1 as a possible D gene (6 bases). The germline V and J ends were trimmed by 5 bases and 8 bases, with 12 bases remaining between them. CDR3 size: 11 residues. Per germline, CDR1 SQVTM and CDR2 ANQGSEA. DNA for the CDR3: TGCAGCGTTCTAGGGGGTTCAGGCTACACCTTC. Translating it yields CSVLGGSGYTF.

The chain couples TRBV30 to TRBJ2-5; D remains unclear. V was shortened by 5 bases and J by 7 bases, with 14 bases between the two germline ends. Germline CDR1 is GTSNPN and CDR2 is SVGIG (reference sequence). The CDR3 loop spans 12 amino acids. In nucleotides, the CDR3 is TGTGCCTGGCGTCCACCCTCTGGGACCCAGTACTTC. Protein: CAWRPPSGTQYF. Looking up the rest from reference TRBV30 and TRBJ2-5 gives the full variable domain: SQTIHQWPATLVQPVGSPLSLECTVEGTSNPNLYWYRQAAGRGLQLLFYSVGIGQISSEVPQNLSASRPQDRQFILSSKKLLLSDSGFYLCAWRPPSGTQYFGPGTRLLVL.

This rearrangement joins TRBV7-2 to TRBJ1-1, with 7 nucleotides matching TRBD1. Trimming removed 5 bases from V and 1 base from J; junction bases left unmatched: 4. The CDR3 consists of 14 residues. Germline CDR1 is SGHTA and CDR2 is FQGNSA. The CDR3 protein is CASSPGQANTEAFF. CDR3 bases: TGTGCCAGCAGCCCAGGACAGGCGAACACTGAAGCTTTCTTT.

This rearrangement joins TRBV4-2 to TRBJ2-3; D assignment may be TRBD1 or TRBD2 (5 bases each). V lost 1 base, J lost 6 bases, and 17 bases lay in between. Germline assignment: CDR1 LGHNA and CDR2 YNFKEQ. This CDR3 spans 16 amino acids. CDR3 bases: TGTGCCAGCAGCCAAGGGGGCGGCGGGCACCGGGATACGCAGTATTTT. This gives the protein CASSQGGGGHRDTQYF.

The CDR3 spells CASGNAASWPNYGYTF. In DNA, the CDR3 is TGTGCCAGCGGGAACGCCGCCAGCTGGCCTAACTATGGCTACACCTTC. V and J are TRBV5-4 and TRBJ1-2; D unresolved. This CDR3 spans 16 amino acids. Germline V gives CDR1 SGHNT, CDR2 YYREEE (reference sequence). V lost 7 bases and J 0 bases, leaving 19 bases between the germline ends.

The chain carries TRBV6-1 and TRBJ2-7, with D hard to call. The CDR3 contains 13 residues. The germline CDR1 and CDR2 sequences are MNHNS and SASEGT. Trimming stripped 7 bases from V and 0 bases from J, with 10 bases between. The CDR3 loop is CASIGRSSYEQYF. The CDR3 DNA is TGTGCCAGCATAGGCAGGAGCTCCTACGAGCAGTACTTC.

This clone was observed a handful of times. The chain uses TRBV10-3 and TRBJ1-5; 9 bases are shared with TRBD1. The CDR3 contains 19 residues. The V gene end was trimmed by 6 bases and the J gene end by 4 bases; junction bases not matched to a gene: 19. The germline V gene encodes CDR1 ENHRY and CDR2 SYGVKD. In DNA, the CDR3 is TGTGCCATCAGCACCCAGGGACAGGGATTTCCTGTCCCGAATCAGCCCCAGCATTTT. Residues: CAISTQGQGFPVPNQPQHF.

J is TRBJ1-5 and V is TRBV4-2; D is possibly TRBD1 (5 bases). CDR3 length: 16 residues. V lost 1 base to trimming and J lost 1 base, with 11 bases between them. Germline V gives CDR1 LGHNA, CDR2 YNFKEQ. CDR3 nucleotide sequence: TGTGCCAGCAGCCAAGGGGGGGATAGGAGCAATCAGCCCCAGCATTTT. Protein: CASSQGGDRSNQPQHF.

The CDR3 region is CASSRNKETQYF. Written as DNA, the CDR3 is TGTGCCAGCAGCCGGAATAAAGAGACCCAGTACTTC. The rearrangement links TRBV4-2 to TRBJ2-5; no reliable D call. Germline V gives CDR1 LGHNA, CDR2 YNFKEQ. The CDR3 runs to 12 residues. V was trimmed by 4 bases and J by 3 bases, leaving 6 bases between them.